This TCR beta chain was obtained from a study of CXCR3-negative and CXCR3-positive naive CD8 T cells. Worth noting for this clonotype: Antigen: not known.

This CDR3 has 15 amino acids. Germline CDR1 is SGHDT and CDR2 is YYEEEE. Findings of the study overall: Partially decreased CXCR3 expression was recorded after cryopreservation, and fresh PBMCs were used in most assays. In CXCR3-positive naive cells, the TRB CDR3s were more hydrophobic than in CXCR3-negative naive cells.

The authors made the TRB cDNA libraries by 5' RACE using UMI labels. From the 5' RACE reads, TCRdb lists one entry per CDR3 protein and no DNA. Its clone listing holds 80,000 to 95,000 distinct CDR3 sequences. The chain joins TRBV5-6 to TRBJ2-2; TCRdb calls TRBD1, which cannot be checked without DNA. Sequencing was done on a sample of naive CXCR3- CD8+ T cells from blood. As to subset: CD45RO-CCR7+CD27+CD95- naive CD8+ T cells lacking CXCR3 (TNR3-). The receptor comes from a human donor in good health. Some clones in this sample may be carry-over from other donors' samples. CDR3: CASSPVPGNTGELFF.